This T cell receptor beta chain came from a study of regulatory T cells. This CDR3 spans 16 amino acids. Germline V gene data show CDR1 as ENHRY and CDR2 as SYGVKD. The ends lost 3 bases at V and 0 bases at J; junction bases unmatched: 7. A couple of CD3G-deficient patients had more severe autoimmunity; all had some. At testing, patients were 2 to 39 years old, with reduced naive and increased memory T-cell proportions. General study points: Shannon entropy was nonsignificantly lower in patient CD8+ T cells than control CD8+ cells. Skewed V and J usage and few unique V-J pairs marked patient repertoires, most in Tregs.

With respect to this clone: No antigen is known for it.

The primer mix had 52 TRBV and 13 TRBJ primers. Sequenced by immunoSEQ multiplex PCR; TCRdb stores in-frame clones only, minus some. Of 20,000 or so clones in the sample, under 95% were seen once. Specimen: CD8+ T cells sorted from blood. The receptor was isolated from a child aged 2-15 years with CD3G deficiency. The gene calls are TRBV10-3 and TRBJ2-7; 8 bases map to TRBD2. DNA for the CDR3: TGTGCCATCAGTGAAGGCGGGGGGACGAGCTCCTACGAGCAGTACTTC. Its translation: CAISEGGGTSSYEQYF.